Detailed here is one T cell receptor beta chain. Antigen unknown. The protocol was immunoSEQ multiplex PCR, while the TCRdb copy is restricted to in-frame clones and leaves out a portion. The sample yields around 40,000 clones, more than 75% seen once. The germline V and J ends were trimmed by 0 bases and 9 bases, with 12 bases remaining between them. Germline V gene lookup returns CDR1 SGHTA and CDR2 FQGNSA. This CDR3 spans 14 amino acids. This record comes from a study of OX40 agonist ivuxolimab in advanced cancers. Study-wide results and caveats: Within 6 weeks, CD4+ and CD8+ blood T cells expanded clonally at 0.1 to 3.0 mg/kg.

The sequence derives from an adult with an advanced solid tumor such as melanoma, head and neck, liver or kidney cancer. The starting material was CD4+ or CD8+ T cells sorted from blood, obtained in a trial of the OX40 agonist ivuxolimab. The chain employs TRBV7-2 and TRBJ1-5, with TRBD1 as a possible D gene (6 bases). This CDR3 reads CASSLAVRGAPQHF. DNA for the CDR3: TGTGCCAGCAGCTTAGCTGTCCGGGGGGCGCCCCAGCATTTT.